Listed here is a single T cell receptor beta chain. This sample is part of a study of blood T cell repertoires in COVID-19. Study details: Some COVID-19 samples were acute and others convalescent; all came from the United States, Italy and Spain. The analysed material was cDNA or gDNA that came from T cells, B-cell-depleted T cells, or PBMCs.

CDR3 length: 14 amino acids. V lost 1 base to trimming and J lost 5 bases, with 11 bases between them. From germline, CDR1 is SGHTA and CDR2 FQGNSA. Original data processing: Estimation of nucleated cell counts relied on the amplification of reference gene primers. The data were produced by immunoSEQ multiplex PCR, yet TCRdb's version contains in-frame clones alone and is incomplete. The D gene and trimming were derived from the DNA, and the V and J assignments and clone size from that table. The table shows about 330,000 clones, with over 75% occurring only once. The TCR comes from a woman in her fifties or sixties with active or convalescent COVID-19. Material for sequencing was peripheral blood. This sequence joins TRBV7-2 and TRBJ2-5; perhaps TRBD1 as D (5 bases). DNA of the CDR3: TGTGCCAGCAGCTTAGACAGGCCCGAGGAGACCCAGTACTTC. This translates into CASSLDRPEETQYF. The full variable domain, in which reference TRBV7-2 and TRBJ2-5 provide the parts outside the CDR3, is GAGVSQSPSNKVTEKGKDVELRCDPISGHTALYWYRQSLGQGLEFLIYFQGNSAPDKSGLPSDRFSAERTGGSVSTLTIQRTQQEDSAVYLCASSLDRPEETQYFGPGTRLLVL.